Here is one T cell receptor beta chain with its context. Its antigen has not been determined. Base qualities are not provided; no much larger clone lies one nucleotide away. CDR3 length: 14 amino acids, cysteine to phenylalanine. Just CDR3 DNA is preserved here, 42 bases in frame from base 1. The germline V gene sets CDR1 to SGHRS and CDR2 to YFSETQ. V is pruned by 2 bases and J by 6 bases, leaving 3 bases of the junction without a gene match. TCR beta CDR3 regions were amplified by multiplex PCR using the immunoSEQ immune profiling system, following the manufacturer's instructions. Sequencing was performed on an Illumina NextSeq system. From the authors' description of their analysis: Sequence data were processed on the immunoSEQ Analyzer platform, and clonality was calculated as the square root of Simpson's index of productive rearrangements. V and J usage similarity was measured by Jensen-Shannon distance, and CDR3 generation probabilities were computed with OLGA. The immuneACCESS database (August 2020) and VDJdb (December 2020) were searched for shared CDR3 sequences. In its TCRdb copy, this immuneACCESS table keeps in-frame sequences only and misses some clones. Where compared with another copy, unresolved V genes explain less than half of these, and the others have no known cause. V, J and clone size reflect that table, while D and trimming were determined from the DNA. The sample has fewer than 30,000 clones on record, approximately 96% of them singletons. The ten largest clones represent approximately 3% of the sample.

The twin pairs came from the European Cystic Fibrosis Twin and Sibling Study Cohort, which recruited patients from over a hundred CF clinics across 14 European countries. Both zygosity and CFTR genotype were checked in-house, and zygosity was tested with multiplex PCR across nine short tandem repeat loci. Peripheral blood was taken from each twin, and clinical parameters were recorded on the day of blood sampling. Phenol/chloroform extraction was used to isolate genomic DNA from peripheral blood cells, and the DNA was then kept in TE buffer at 4 degrees C. The data are from a study of monozygotic twins with cystic fibrosis (dated by TCRdb to about 2021). For the wider study: Barcoded libraries were prepared with roughly 14 PCR cycles from three micrograms of fragmented DNA. To assess genetic influence on V and J gene usage, the study compared TCR beta repertoires within and across 16 monozygotic twin pairs with cystic fibrosis. Made up mostly of children and adolescents, the cohort included ten female and six male twin pairs ranging in age from about 2.0 to 40 years, with a median of roughly 9 years. On the day of blood sampling, twins were ranked among 1,100 or so cohort participants for weight-for-height and for FEVPerc (FEV1 disease centile). Data for three of the twin pairs had already been reported earlier in a different context. What the authors observed across the whole study: The cohort was small, and no association was found between shared CDR3 numbers and age, concordance or disease severity. Significantly higher nucleotide-identical clonotype sharing was observed within monozygotic CF twin pairs than between unrelated CF individuals (P = 0.000026, Mann-Whitney). V gene usage was most similar to the co-twin in 13 of 16 pairs, and J usage was most similar to the co-twin in 8 of 16 pairs, which suggests genetic constraints. Simpson clonality tended to be low (median roughly 0.009), which suggests a naive-dominated repertoire, although clonality was higher in the most severely affected patients.

The sequence was obtained from a girl aged 2-10 years with cystic fibrosis. In this chain, TRBV5-1 is recombined with TRBJ1-4, with 8 central nucleotides matching TRBD1. Sequencing input: blood. The nucleotides are TGCGCCAGCAGCTTCCAGGGGGCGGATGAAAAACTGTTTTTT. The translation is CASSFQGADEKLFF.